This T cell receptor (beta chain) was identified during a study of tissue T cells after allogeneic stem cell transplantation. TCRdb keeps only in-frame clones here, not all; method: immunoSEQ multiplex PCR. In the table there are under 30,000 clones, more than 60% of which are singletons. The CDR3 covers 15 residues. V trimming: 2 bases; J trimming: 4 bases; junction bases outside the gene matches: 4. CDR1 and CDR2 (germline): MNHEY, SVGAGI. The chain joins TRBV6-5 to TRBJ1-3; 8 nucleotides line up with TRBD1. The source of this sequence is a female donor older than 55 with lung cancer. Source: tissue from the ileum, taken at autopsy. CDR3 sequence: CASSYRQGTGNTIYF. CDR3 coding DNA: TGTGCCAGCAGTTACCGACAGGGGACGGGAAACACCATATATTTT.